This T cell receptor beta chain comes out of a study of post-analysis software for immune sequencing data. Study details: Relapsing-remitting, secondary progressive and progressive-relapsing forms of multiple sclerosis all featured among disease courses.

Study-wide results and limits: Pronounced co-clustering by F measure was evident among identically batched samples. Normalized Chao1 diversity was significantly lower in multiple sclerosis patients than in controls. Five TRBV segments, including TRBV5-6, TRBV5-1 and TRBV20-1, were more frequent in patients than controls.

This clonotype was picked up a small number of times. As yet, its antigen is unknown. The TCR beta cDNA libraries carried unique molecular identifiers. The yield from roughly 1 to 10 million T cells was 500,000 or so cDNA molecules in total. MiXCR, run by TCRdb on the PCR reads, gives a single entry per CDR3 protein. The sample comprises about 430,000 distinct CDR3 sequences, approximately 39% of which are singletons, and approximately 7.1% rests with the top ten. V was pared by 7 bases and J by 0 bases, with 9 bases of the junction left unmatched. The CDR3 is 17 residues long. Looked up from germline, CDR1 is MNHEY and CDR2 is SMNVEV (reference sequence).

The sequence derives from a girl aged 2 to 9 with multiple sclerosis. The sample consisted of blood. This rearrangement joins TRBV27 to TRBJ1-5; 10 bases are a match to TRBD1. The CDR3, as DNA: TGTGCCAGCATCCTGGACAGGGGGGGTGGTAGCAATCAGCCCCAGCATTTT. Its protein is CASILDRGGGSNQPQHF.